The 31 T cell receptor beta chains given below trace back to one sample, sequenced in a study of cytomegalovirus exposure and HLA in healthy donors. The PCR ran on 60 Vbeta and 13 Jbeta primers. Only in-frame clones appear in the TCRdb table, and some are missing; sequencing was by immunoSEQ multiplex PCR. The table lists 65,000 to 95,000 clones. The sample was PBMCs. These receptors were taken from a man aged 25 to 45 in good health and CMV-seronegative.

V gene TRBV19 combines with J gene TRBJ1-2; D uncertain. Looked up from germline, CDR1 is LNHDA and CDR2 is SQIVND (reference sequence). V was pared by 5 bases and J by 1 base, with 5 bases between. The CDR3 runs to 12 residues. CDR3 sequence: CASSYSNYGYTF. Here the CDR3 DNA reads TGTGCCAGTAGTTACAGTAACTATGGCTACACCTTC. The full variable domain, its missing parts supplied by reference TRBV19 and TRBJ1-2, is DGGITQSPKYLFRKEGQNVTLSCEQNLNHDAMYWYRQDPGQGLRLIYYSQIVNDFQKGDIAEGYSVSREKKESFPLTVTSAQKNPTAFYLCASSYSNYGYTFGSGTRLTVV.

The chain uses TRBV30 and TRBJ1-6, with D possibly TRBD1 on 5 matching bases. The CDR3 runs to 13 residues. V lost 4 bases and J 7 bases, leaving 11 bases between the germline ends. Germline V lookup: CDR1 GTSNPN, CDR2 SVGIG (reference sequence). The CDR3 spells CAWNWGRNSPLHF. CDR3 DNA: TGTGCCTGGAATTGGGGCCGGAATTCACCCCTCCACTTT.

The DNA of the CDR3 is TGTGCCAGCTCGGGGACACTGAACACTGAAGCTTTCTTT. Encoded protein: CASSGTLNTEAFF. The chain links TRBV18 to TRBJ1-1, with a tentative D call TRBD1 (6 bases). V shed 6 bases and J shed 0 bases, with 8 bases lying between them. The V gene's germline CDR1 is KGHSH and CDR2 LQKENI. This CDR3 spans 13 amino acids.

J is TRBJ1-6 and V is TRBV5-1; D is possibly TRBD1 (6 bases). Germline V gene sequence: CDR1 SGHRS, CDR2 YFSETQ. Deletions cut 5 bases from V and 10 bases from J, with 19 bases between. CDR3 length: 15 amino acids. The DNA of the CDR3 is TGCGCCAGCAGGGGTCCGGCCCTACAGGGATCACCCCTCCACTTT. Translating it yields CASRGPALQGSPLHF.

The genes are TRBV6-6 and TRBJ2-7; a weak D match, TRBD2 (5 bases). The CDR3 has 14 amino acids. From germline, CDR1 is MNHNY and CDR2 SVGAGI (reference sequence). Trimming cost V 3 bases and J 9 bases, with 18 bases left between them. As DNA, the CDR3 is TGTGCCAGCAGTTATGGCCTCGCACCTGAGGGGCAGTACTTC. It encodes CASSYGLAPEGQYF.

The DNA for the CDR3 is TGTGCCTGGAGGCCCCAGGGGGCCAGCAATCAGCCCCAGCATTTT. Its protein product is CAWRPQGASNQPQHF. This chain uses TRBV30 with TRBJ1-5, with 8 bases matching TRBD1. V trimming: 3 bases; J trimming: 1 base; junction bases outside the gene matches: 5. Germline assignment: CDR1 GTSNPN and CDR2 SVGIG (reference sequence). This CDR3 spans 15 amino acids. Full variable domain (remainder filled in from reference TRBV30 and TRBJ1-5): SQTIHQWPATLVQPVGSPLSLECTVEGTSNPNLYWYRQAAGRGLQLLFYSVGIGQISSEVPQNLSASRPQDRQFILSSKKLLLSDSGFYLCAWRPQGASNQPQHFGDGTRLSIL.

This chain links TRBV2 with TRBJ2-3; 14 nucleotides line up with TRBD2. The trim removed 8 bases at V and 3 bases at J, leaving 4 bases unmatched. Germline values: CDR1 SNHLY, CDR2 FYNNEI. This CDR3 region has 15 residues. In nucleotides, the CDR3 is TGTGCCAGCGGACTAGCGGGAGGTCGTACAGATACGCAGTATTTT. This gives the protein CASGLAGGRTDTQYF. Variable domain in full (rest from reference TRBV2 and TRBJ2-3): EPEVTQTPSHQVTQMGQEVILRCVPISNHLYFYWYRQILGQKVEFLVSFYNNEISEKSEIFDDQFSVERPDGSNFTLKIRSTKLEDSAMYFCASGLAGGRTDTQYFGPGTRLTVL.

The CDR3 DNA reads as TGTGCCAGTAGTAGACAAGGACAGGGCCAGCCCCAGCATTTT. It is translated as CASSRQGQGQPQHF. The rearrangement uses TRBV19 and TRBJ1-5; TRBD1 aligns across 8 bases. The V gene end was trimmed by 4 bases and the J gene end by 7 bases; junction bases not matched to a gene: 6. CDR3 length: 14 residues. Looked up from germline, CDR1 is LNHDA and CDR2 is SQIVND (reference sequence). Full variable domain (remainder filled in from reference TRBV19 and TRBJ1-5): DGGITQSPKYLFRKEGQNVTLSCEQNLNHDAMYWYRQDPGQGLRLIYYSQIVNDFQKGDIAEGYSVSREKKESFPLTVTSAQKNPTAFYLCASSRQGQGQPQHFGDGTRLSIL.

The chain uses TRBV28 and TRBJ2-7; 7 bases align to TRBD2. CDR3 length: 18 amino acids. CDR1 MDHEN and CDR2 SYDVKM come from the germline V gene. V gave up 4 bases and J gave up 2 bases; unmatched junction bases: 17. The CDR3 here is CASSSPGGGVAVPYEQYF. CDR3 DNA sequence: TGTGCCAGCAGTTCTCCTGGGGGGGGAGTAGCGGTACCCTACGAGCAGTACTTC.

Measured by frequency, this clone is medium-sized. Written as DNA, the CDR3 is TGTGCCAGCAGCCCGCGGGGCACTGAAGCTTTCTTT. Protein sequence: CASSPRGTEAFF. This rearrangement joins TRBV2 to TRBJ1-1; no reliable D call. The CDR3 loop spans 12 amino acids. Germline CDR1 SNHLY, CDR2 FYNNEI. Trimming removed 6 bases from V and 4 bases from J, with 9 bases in between.

This chain links TRBV7-2 with TRBJ2-7; 10 positions match TRBD1. The germline V gene encodes CDR1 SGHTA and CDR2 FQGNSA. V dropped 4 bases and J dropped 2; count of bases not matched to a gene: 5. CDR3 length: 15 amino acids. The CDR3 here is CASSSRTGGPYEQYF. The CDR3 DNA reads TGTGCCAGCAGCTCCCGGACAGGGGGTCCCTACGAGCAGTACTTC.

This chain links TRBV4-3 with TRBJ2-1, with 7 nucleotides matching TRBD1. Trimming cost V 4 bases and J 7 bases; bases outside gene matches: 1. The V gene's germline CDR1 is LGHNA and CDR2 YSLEER. CDR3 length equals 12 residues. The CDR3 nucleotides read TGCGCCAGCAGCCCAGGGGGTAATGAGCAGTTCTTC. As protein: CASSPGGNEQFF.

CDR3 protein: CASSLAASNYGYTF. CDR3 in DNA: TGTGCCAGCAGCTTAGCAGCATCCAACTATGGCTACACCTTC. V and J are TRBV7-9 and TRBJ1-2; unclear D gene. Trimming removed 0 bases from V and 2 bases from J, with 7 bases in between. CDR3 length: 14 amino acids. CDR1 and CDR2 from the germline V gene are SEHNR and FQNEAQ (reference sequence).

The chain is built from TRBV11-3 and TRBJ2-3, with 12 bases matching TRBD1. V dropped 4 bases and J dropped 3; count of bases not matched to a gene: 5. Germline V CDR1 and CDR2: SGHNT, YENEEA. The CDR3 spans 16 residues. CDR3 protein: CASSSGTGGLTDTQYF. The CDR3 DNA reads TGTGCCAGCAGCTCCGGGACAGGGGGCCTGACAGATACGCAGTATTTT.

The V call is TRBV4-1, the J call TRBJ1-5; 7 nucleotides match TRBD1. V was pared by 3 bases and J by 3 bases, with 2 bases of the junction left unmatched. The CDR3 sequence is 14 residues long. The germline CDR1 and CDR2 sequences are MGHRA and YSYEKL. CDR3 sequence (DNA): TGCGCCAGCAGCCAGGGACAGCCCAATCAGCCCCAGCATTTT. Its protein product is CASSQGQPNQPQHF.

V gene TRBV18 combines with J gene TRBJ1-5; a possible D gene is TRBD1 (5 bases). Germline CDR1 is KGHSH and CDR2 is LQKENI. This CDR3 region has 13 residues. V was trimmed by 4 bases and J by 4 bases, leaving 8 bases between them. The CDR3 DNA is TGTGCCAGCTCACGACAGCGTAATCAGCCCCAGCATTTT. As protein: CASSRQRNQPQHF.

This sequence joins TRBV10-3 and TRBJ2-2, with 11 bases identical to TRBD2. CDR1 and CDR2 (germline): ENHRY, SYGVKD. This CDR3 is 16 amino acids long. V dropped 9 bases and J dropped 3; count of bases not matched to a gene: 9. In nucleotides, the CDR3 is TGTGCCATATCTAGCGGGGGGCATTCTGACACCGGGGAGCTGTTTTTT. Amino acid sequence: CAISSGGHSDTGELFF.

The chain links TRBV18 to TRBJ2-3, with a weak D call TRBD2 (5 bases). Germline CDR1 KGHSH, CDR2 LQKENI. The CDR3 has 16 residues. V lost 6 bases to trimming and J lost 1 base, with 17 bases between them. The CDR3 region is CASSPRRGLGTDTQYF. Written as DNA, the CDR3 is TGTGCCAGCTCCCCTCGTCGGGGTTTAGGCACAGATACGCAGTATTTT.

V and J are TRBV11-3 and TRBJ2-2; 8 nucleotides line up with TRBD2. This CDR3 is built from 15 residues. With 6 bases clipped from V and 5 bases from J, the junction kept 8 bases outside the gene matches. Per germline, CDR1 SGHNT and CDR2 YENEEA. In DNA form, the CDR3 reads TGTGCCAGCAGAGAGAGCGGGGGAGGTACCGGGGAGCTGTTTTTT. Translated: CASRESGGGTGELFF.

The chain carries TRBV7-9 and TRBJ2-7, with a tentative D call TRBD2 (6 bases). Trimming cost V 1 base and J 2 bases, with 9 bases left between them. The CDR3 has 14 amino acids. Germline V CDR1 and CDR2: SEHNR, FQNEAQ (reference sequence). The chain's CDR3 is CASSLDGSAYEQYF. The CDR3 nucleotides are TGTGCCAGCAGCTTAGACGGGAGCGCCTACGAGCAGTACTTC.

V gene TRBV6-5 combines with J gene TRBJ2-7; D gene uncertain. This CDR3 is built from 13 residues. The V and J ends lost 7 bases and 4 bases respectively, with 14 bases between them. The germline CDR1 and CDR2 sequences are MNHEY and SVGAGI. CDR3 nucleotide sequence: TGTGCCAGCAAAGCACAGAATGTGTACGAGCAGTACTTC. It translates to CASKAQNVYEQYF.

The chain uses TRBV5-1 and TRBJ2-1, with TRBD2 identical over 11 bases. Germline CDR1 reads SGHRS; CDR2 reads YFSETQ. This CDR3 comprises 17 residues. With V trimmed by 0 bases and J by 4 bases, 6 bases remained unmatched. This chain's CDR3 is CASSLGLAGGLYNEQFF. The CDR3 region has the DNA TGCGCCAGCAGCTTGGGGCTAGCGGGGGGCCTTTACAATGAGCAGTTCTTC.

J is TRBJ1-5 and V is TRBV15, with a possible D match to TRBD1 (5 bases). The CDR3 contains 15 residues. The V gene's germline CDR1 is LNHNV and CDR2 YYDKDF (reference sequence). Trimming removed 1 base from V and 5 bases from J, with 12 bases in between. In DNA, the CDR3 is TGTGCCACCAGCAGAGCCCCGGACATTGATCAGCCCCAGCATTTT. Encoded protein: CATSRAPDIDQPQHF.

The rearrangement links TRBV5-4 to TRBJ2-5; 12 positions match TRBD2. The CDR3 totals 16 residues. After removal of 4 bases from V and 5 bases from J, the junction contained 9 bases not matched to a gene. The V gene's germline CDR1 is SGHNT and CDR2 YYREEE (reference sequence). The CDR3 region has the DNA TGTGCCAGCAGCCGCCGGACTAGCGGGATTATTGAGACCCAGTACTTC. This translates into CASSRRTSGIIETQYF.

The CDR3 DNA reads as TGCAGTGCTAGCGTTACAGATACGCAGTATTTT. As protein: CSASVTDTQYF. The V call is TRBV20-1, the J call TRBJ2-3; D not resolved. The CDR3 is 11 amino acids. V was clipped by 3 bases and J by 3 bases, with 4 bases between them. Germline CDR1 DFQATT, CDR2 SNEGSKA (reference sequence).

The chain has TRBV5-1 and TRBJ2-7; TRBD2 is a possible D gene (5 bases). V was pared by 0 bases and J by 4 bases, with 11 bases between. Germline CDR1 reads SGHRS; CDR2 reads YFSETQ. The CDR3 extends over 14 amino acids. CDR3 in DNA: TGCGCCAGCAGCTTGGGGCCAGCGGCGTACGAGCAGTACTTC. It encodes CASSLGPAAYEQYF.

The chain recombines TRBV10-2 with TRBJ1-2; 7 bases map to TRBD1. V lost 2 bases and J lost 7; bases outside the gene matches: 10. CDR1 WSHSY and CDR2 SAAADI come from the germline V gene. This CDR3 region has 15 residues. In DNA form, the CDR3 reads TGCGCCAGCAGTGAGGCTTCGGGACAGACCGGTGGCTACACCTTC. Amino acids: CASSEASGQTGGYTF.

The rearrangement uses TRBV11-2 and TRBJ2-5, with D possibly TRBD2 on 6 matching bases. Trimming left V 6 bases short and J 9 bases short, with 11 bases between. The CDR3 spans 11 residues. Germline V gives CDR1 SGHAT, CDR2 FQNNGV. The CDR3 nucleotides read TGTGCCAGCAGACAAGGCGGGGCCCAGTACTTC. Protein product: CASRQGGAQYF.

The chain links TRBV18 to TRBJ2-7, with D possibly matching TRBD1 (5 bases). The germline V gene has CDR1 KGHSH and CDR2 LQKENI. V gave up 2 bases and J gave up 4 bases, with 18 bases separating them. The CDR3 has 16 amino acids. The CDR3: CASSPAWGRVTYEQYF. The DNA for the CDR3 is TGTGCCAGCTCACCAGCATGGGGCAGGGTAACATACGAGCAGTACTTC.

V is TRBV4-2 and J is TRBJ2-1; weak D call: TRBD1 (5 bases). Germline V gives CDR1 LGHNA, CDR2 YNFKEQ. This CDR3 has 15 amino acids. The V end lost 4 bases, the J end lost 4 bases, and 14 bases lay between the germline ends. CDR3 amino acids: CASSPLSPGYNEQFF. CDR3 sequence (DNA): TGTGCCAGCAGCCCCCTATCCCCAGGGTACAATGAGCAGTTCTTC.

The rearrangement links TRBV7-2 to TRBJ1-5; 8 bases align to TRBD1. The length of the CDR3 is 14 residues. CDR1 SGHTA and CDR2 FQGNSA come from the germline V gene. V shed 4 bases and J 4 bases; nucleotides not matched to a gene: 3. The CDR3 coding sequence is TGTGCCAGCAGCTCAGACAGGGGTAATCAGCCCCAGCATTTT. Amino acids: CASSSDRGNQPQHF.